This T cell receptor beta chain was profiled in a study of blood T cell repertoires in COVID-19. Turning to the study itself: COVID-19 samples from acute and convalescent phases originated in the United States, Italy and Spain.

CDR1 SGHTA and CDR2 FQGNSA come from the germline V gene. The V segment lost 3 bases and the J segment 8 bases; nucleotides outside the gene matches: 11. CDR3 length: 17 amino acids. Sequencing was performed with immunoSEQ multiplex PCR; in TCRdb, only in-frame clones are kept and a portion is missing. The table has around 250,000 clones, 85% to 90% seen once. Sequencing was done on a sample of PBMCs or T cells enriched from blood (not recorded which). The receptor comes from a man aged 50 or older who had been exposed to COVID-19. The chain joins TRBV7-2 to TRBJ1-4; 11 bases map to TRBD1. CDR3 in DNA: TGTGCCAGCAGCTTGGACAGGGGGCGGTTTCGTTTCGAAAAACTGTTTTTT. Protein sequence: CASSLDRGRFRFEKLFF.